These 24 T cell receptor beta chains came from one sample sequenced in a study of Ad26.COV2.S vaccination and SARS-CoV-2 variants. As to treatment: around 19 received Ad26.COV2.S at low or high dose, single or two shots; roughly five received placebo; per-sample allocation not given. Day 63 following the first vaccine or placebo injection was when the samples were taken. Produced via immunoSEQ multiplex PCR; TCRdb's table is partial and in-frame only. The sample yields a few hundred thousand clones, around 90% seen once. The sample here was peripheral blood, taken in a trial of Ad26.COV2.S vaccine versus placebo. The receptor source for this set is a person between 18 and 59 years old who received the Ad26.COV2.S COVID-19 vaccine or a placebo.

V gene TRBV25-1 combines with J gene TRBJ2-5; 9 nucleotides match TRBD2. Germline values: CDR1 MGHDK, CDR2 SYGVNS. This CDR3 has 13 amino acids. Trimming at V came to 4 bases and at J to 4 bases, leaving 1 base not matched to a gene. In DNA, the CDR3 is TGTGCCAGCAGTGTTAGCGGGAGAGAGACCCAGTACTTC. Protein sequence: CASSVSGRETQYF.

The chain has TRBV4-3 and TRBJ2-7; 7 bases fit TRBD1. The CDR3 has 16 residues. CDR1 LGHNA and CDR2 YSLEER come from the germline V gene. Germline trimming cut 0 bases from V and 2 bases from J; bases unmatched to any gene: 7. This CDR3 is CASSQEGGTVAYEQYF. The CDR3 bases are TGCGCCAGCAGCCAAGAAGGGGGCACGGTTGCCTACGAGCAGTACTTC.

V is TRBV29-1 and J is TRBJ2-2; D not resolved. The CDR3 is made up of 13 amino acids. CDR1 is SQVTM, CDR2 ANQGSEA, per germline. V was cut by 6 bases and J by 4 bases, with 12 bases left in between. For the CDR3, the DNA is TGCAGCGTCGATGAGAGTATCACCGGGGAGCTGTTTTTT. As protein: CSVDESITGELFF.

The V and J genes are TRBV20-1 and TRBJ2-3; D not certain. CDR1 and CDR2 (germline): DFQATT, SNEGSKA (reference sequence). The V gene lost 3 bases and the J gene lost 1 base, with 8 bases spanning the gap. This CDR3 has 13 amino acids. The CDR3 DNA reads TGCAGTGCTAGTCGTGGAGGCACAGATACGCAGTATTTT. Translated, it gives CSASRGGTDTQYF.

J is TRBJ1-1 and V is TRBV5-4; 8 bases align to TRBD1. Germline CDR1 is SGHNT and CDR2 is YYREEE (reference sequence). With 6 bases clipped from V and 3 bases from J, the junction kept 4 bases outside the gene matches. This CDR3 contains 13 residues. For the CDR3, the DNA is TGTGCCAGCACCCTGGACAGGGACACTGAAGCTTTCTTT. It yields the protein CASTLDRDTEAFF.

The chain couples TRBV30 to TRBJ2-1; 8 bases agree with TRBD2. This CDR3 is built from 15 residues. CDR1 and CDR2 from the germline V gene are GTSNPN and SVGIG (reference sequence). J lost 7 bases, V lost 4 bases, and 12 bases had no gene match. CDR3 protein: CAWTRGQTGGNEQFF. The CDR3 DNA follows: TGTGCCTGGACGAGAGGACAGACGGGGGGGAATGAGCAGTTCTTC.

The chain uses TRBV3-1 (or the pseudogene TRBV3-2) and TRBJ2-1, with 7 bases identical to TRBD1. V dropped 5 bases and J dropped 2; count of bases not matched to a gene: 6. The CDR3 consists of 15 residues. CDR1 and CDR2 (germline): LGHDT, YNNKEL (reference sequence). The CDR3, as DNA: TGTGCCAGCAGCACGGTGACAGGGCCCTACAATGAGCAGTTCTTC. Residues: CASSTVTGPYNEQFF.

This clone was found a few times. The V and J genes are TRBV19 and TRBJ1-1, with TRBD1 identical over 7 bases. Trimming removed 4 bases from V and 0 bases from J; junction bases left unmatched: 8. Germline CDR1 is LNHDA and CDR2 is SQIVND (reference sequence). This CDR3 is built from 16 residues. CDR3 sequence (DNA): TGTGCCAGTAGTAAGAACCTACAGGGGATGAACACTGAAGCTTTCTTT. This translates into CASSKNLQGMNTEAFF.

The chain recombines TRBV6-2 or TRBV6-3 with TRBJ2-1, with TRBD1 matching 7 bases. Trimming took 6 bases from V and 10 from J; bases not matched to a gene: 9. CDR1 and CDR2 (germline): MNHEY, SVGEGT. This CDR3 is 13 amino acids long. The CDR3 DNA reads TGTGCCAGCAGCCGACAGGGAACGGTCGAGCAGTTCTTC. Its translation is CASSRQGTVEQFF.

The CDR3 reads CASSSGQVNTEAFF. The CDR3 nucleotides read TGTGCCAGCAGTTCCGGACAGGTCAACACTGAAGCTTTCTTT. The chain carries TRBV27 and TRBJ1-1; TRBD1 aligns across 7 bases. Germline V gene data show CDR1 as MNHEY and CDR2 as SMNVEV (reference sequence). The CDR3 totals 14 residues. Trimming at V came to 4 bases and at J to 2 bases, leaving 4 bases not matched to a gene.

V is TRBV19 and J is TRBJ1-3; D unclear. Trimming removed 7 bases from V and 0 bases from J, with 7 bases in between. This CDR3 spans 13 amino acids. Germline CDR1 LNHDA, CDR2 SQIVND (reference sequence). CDR3: CASTDRSGNTIYF. The CDR3 coding sequence is TGTGCCAGTACGGACCGCTCTGGAAACACCATATATTTT.

As to this clone: Other DNA sequences from this sample encode an identical CDR3 as well. The chain couples TRBV5-1 to TRBJ2-2, with a possible D match to TRBD2 (5 bases). The V and J ends lost 0 bases and 5 bases respectively, with 8 bases between them. Germline V lookup: CDR1 SGHRS, CDR2 YFSETQ. This CDR3 has 14 residues. This CDR3 reads CASSLGGSTGELFF. In DNA, the CDR3 is TGCGCCAGCAGCTTGGGAGGGTCTACCGGGGAGCTGTTTTTT.

The gene calls are TRBV19 and TRBJ2-2; 15 bases match TRBD2. The V gene's germline CDR1 is LNHDA and CDR2 SQIVND (reference sequence). V gave up 11 bases and J gave up 2 bases; unmatched junction bases: 3. This CDR3 is 15 amino acids long. The DNA of the CDR3 is TGTGCCGGGGGACTAGCGGGAGGTAACACCGGGGAGCTGTTTTTT. Translated: CAGGLAGGNTGELFF.

The V and J genes are TRBV4-3 and TRBJ1-1, with D perhaps TRBD1 (5 bases). V lost 3 bases, J lost 4 bases, and 15 bases lay in between. The CDR3 loop spans 15 amino acids. Germline-derived CDR1 and CDR2 are LGHNA and YSLEER. The CDR3 spells CASSHNFPGGTEAFF. In nucleotides, the CDR3 is TGCGCCAGCAGCCATAACTTTCCCGGGGGCACTGAAGCTTTCTTT.

This chain uses TRBV7-2 with TRBJ1-5, with D perhaps matching TRBD1 (5 bases). Germline V lookup: CDR1 SGHTA, CDR2 FQGNSA. Trimming shortened V by 8 bases and J by 7 bases, and 12 bases separated the two germline ends. There are 12 residues in the CDR3. CDR3 protein: CASGDFGQPQHF. DNA for the CDR3: TGTGCCAGCGGGGACTTCGGCCAGCCCCAGCATTTT.

The V call is TRBV5-4, the J call TRBJ2-3; the D gene is possibly TRBD1 (6 bases). V lost 4 bases and J 4 bases, leaving 7 bases between the germline ends. The germline V gene encodes CDR1 SGHNT and CDR2 YYREEE (reference sequence). CDR3 length equals 12 residues. The DNA of the CDR3 is TGTGCCAGCAGCGGACAGCCAGATACGCAGTATTTT. This gives the protein CASSGQPDTQYF.

The chain links TRBV18 to TRBJ1-3; D uncertain. Germline lookup yields CDR1 KGHSH and CDR2 LQKENI. V lost 3 bases to trimming and J lost 4 bases, with 10 bases between them. The CDR3 is made up of 14 amino acids. CDR3 in amino acids: CASSPYGRGNTIYF. The CDR3 DNA reads TGTGCCAGCTCACCTTACGGCCGGGGAAACACCATATATTTT.

This clone was seen a single time. The CDR3 region has the DNA TGCGCCAGCAGCTTGGGGGGGATCGACAGGGTAGCTTTCTTT. This codes for CASSLGGIDRVAFF. The V call is TRBV5-1, the J call TRBJ1-1, with 7 nucleotides matching TRBD1. Germline values: CDR1 SGHRS, CDR2 YFSETQ. V gave up 0 bases and J gave up 10 bases; unmatched junction bases: 9. The CDR3 has 14 residues.

The V call is TRBV9, the J call TRBJ2-1; 8 bases match TRBD1. The germline gives CDR1 SGDLS, CDR2 YYNGEE. The trim removed 6 bases at V and 7 bases at J, leaving 6 bases unmatched. The CDR3 runs 13 residues. The CDR3 reads CASTGGNENEQFF. The DNA of the CDR3 is TGTGCCAGCACAGGGGGCAACGAAAATGAGCAGTTCTTC.

CDR3 nucleotides: TGTGCCAGCAGCCTACAGGGGGAGAGTTCACCCCTCCACTTT. Translation gives CASSLQGESSPLHF. This chain joins TRBV3-1 (or the pseudogene TRBV3-2) and TRBJ1-6, with 8 bases that match TRBD1. Germline V gene sequence: CDR1 LGHDT, CDR2 YNNKEL (reference sequence). The CDR3 sequence is 14 residues long. V was clipped by 4 bases and J by 9 bases; unmatched bases: 5.

This clone was recorded only once. The V call is TRBV5-1, the J call TRBJ1-4; the match to TRBD1 covers 10 bases. V gave up 3 bases and J gave up 5 bases; unmatched junction bases: 7. The CDR3 spans 16 residues. Germline CDR1 is SGHRS and CDR2 is YFSETQ. The CDR3 nucleotides read TGCGCCAGCAGCTACGGACAGGGGGGATTCAATGAAAAACTGTTTTTT. As protein: CASSYGQGGFNEKLFF. Complete variable domain (other parts from reference TRBV5-1 and TRBJ1-4): KAGVTQTPRYLIKTRGQQVTLSCSPISGHRSVSWYQQTPGQGLQFLFEYFSETQRNKGNFPGRFSGRQFSNSRSEMNVSTLELGDSALYLCASSYGQGGFNEKLFFGSGTQLSVL.

V gene TRBV6-6 combines with J gene TRBJ1-2; TRBD1 aligns across 7 bases. The CDR3 consists of 14 residues. From germline, CDR1 is MNHNY and CDR2 SVGAGI (reference sequence). Trimming cost V 5 bases and J 6 bases; bases outside gene matches: 9. This CDR3 reads CASSGQASLDGYTF. DNA for the CDR3: TGTGCCAGCAGTGGACAGGCGAGCCTGGATGGCTACACCTTC.

This chain joins TRBV29-1 and TRBJ1-2; D is perhaps TRBD1 (5 bases). The germline V and J ends were trimmed by 8 bases and 6 bases, with 19 bases remaining between them. Looked up from germline, CDR1 is SQVTM and CDR2 is ANQGSEA. This CDR3 is built from 13 residues. CDR3 residues: CSLGRPKEHGYTF. In nucleotides, the CDR3 is TGCAGCCTGGGACGACCGAAGGAACATGGCTACACCTTC. The entire variable domain, with the rest obtained from reference TRBV29-1 and TRBJ1-2, is as follows: SAVISQKPSRDICQRGTSLTIQCQVDSQVTMMFWYRQQPGQSLTLIATANQGSEATYESGFVIDKFPISRPNLTFSTLTVSNMSPEDSSIYLCSLGRPKEHGYTFGSGTRLTVV.

The chain has TRBV28 and TRBJ1-3, with 7 positions matching TRBD1. This CDR3 region has 15 residues. Germline loops: CDR1 MDHEN, CDR2 SYDVKM. With 5 bases clipped from V and 0 bases from J, the junction kept 4 bases outside the gene matches. The CDR3 region has the DNA TGTGCCAGCAGTGGGACAGCCCCCTCTGGAAACACCATATATTTT. Amino acid sequence: CASSGTAPSGNTIYF.